These T cell receptor beta chains were read from a single sample in a study of cytomegalovirus exposure and HLA in healthy donors. TCRdb's table, derived via immunoSEQ multiplex PCR, lists solely in-frame clones and lacks some. The profile shows some 170,000 clones, about 80% of them singletons. The sequencing sample was made of PBMCs. The receptor set was obtained from a man aged 40-50 years in good health and CMV-seropositive. Both conserved end residues are part of each CDR3. D genes are given only for firm matches. Rows give clone size only sometimes, using once, few, many, or a class for an expanded clone.

v_call: TRBV10-3
d_call: .
clone_size: .
j_call: TRBJ2-3
cdr3_nt: TGTGCCATCAGTCCTTGGGGGGAAAGCACAGATACGCAGTATTTT
cdr3_aa: CAISPWGESTDTQYF

v_call: TRBV7-3
d_call: TRBD1
clone_size: .
j_call: TRBJ2-7
cdr3_nt: TGTGCCAGCAGCCAACAGGGGGCGCGGGGCGAGCAGTACTTC
cdr3_aa: CASSQQGARGEQYF

v_call: TRBV6-4
d_call: .
clone_size: .
j_call: TRBJ2-7
cdr3_nt: TGTGCCAGCAGTGTCACCTACGAGCAGTACTTC
cdr3_aa: CASSVTYEQYF

v_call: TRBV7-9
d_call: TRBD1
clone_size: once
j_call: TRBJ2-7
cdr3_nt: TGTGCCAGCAGCCGCGGACAGGAAAACTCCTACGAGCAGTACTTC
cdr3_aa: CASSRGQENSYEQYF

v_call: TRBV27
d_call: TRBD1
clone_size: .
j_call: TRBJ2-7
cdr3_nt: TGTGCCAGCAGACCCGGACAGGGTGAAGGCGAGCAGTACTTC
cdr3_aa: CASRPGQGEGEQYF

v_call: TRBV7-3
d_call: TRBD1
clone_size: .
j_call: TRBJ2-1
cdr3_nt: TGTGCCAGCAGCCTCCGACAGGGGAACAATGAGCAGTTCTTC
cdr3_aa: CASSLRQGNNEQFF

v_call: TRBV5-1
d_call: .
clone_size: .
j_call: TRBJ1-1
cdr3_nt: TGCGCCAGCGAAGAGACAGGGAACACTGAAGCTTTCTTT
cdr3_aa: CASEETGNTEAFF

v_call: TRBV5-3
d_call: TRBD2
clone_size: .
j_call: TRBJ2-3
cdr3_nt: TGTGCCAGAAGCTTGACTAGCGGGAGGGCTCCCCTCACAGATACGCAGTATTTT
cdr3_aa: CARSLTSGRAPLTDTQYF

v_call: TRBV28
d_call: TRBD1
clone_size: few
j_call: TRBJ1-5
cdr3_nt: TGTGCCAGCAGTTCCTCGGGACAGGGTAATCAGCCCCAGCATTTT
cdr3_aa: CASSSSGQGNQPQHF

v_call: TRBV19
d_call: TRBD2
clone_size: .
j_call: TRBJ2-4
cdr3_nt: TGTGCCAGTAGTCCAGGACTAGCGTTAGCCAAAAACAGTCAGTACTTC
cdr3_aa: CASSPGLALAKNSQYF

v_call: TRBV10-1
d_call: TRBD2
clone_size: .
j_call: TRBJ2-5
cdr3_nt: TGCGCCAGCAGTGAGTCCCTAGCGGGAGCAGAGACCCAGTACTTC
cdr3_aa: CASSESLAGAETQYF

v_call: TRBV5-4
d_call: .
clone_size: .
j_call: TRBJ1-2
cdr3_nt: TGTGCCAGCAGCTTGTCCGTAAGCTACACCTTC
cdr3_aa: CASSLSVSYTF

v_call: TRBV4-1
d_call: TRBD1
clone_size: .
j_call: TRBJ2-7
cdr3_nt: TGCGCCAGCAGCCAGACCCGGGACAGCTACGAGCAGTACTTC
cdr3_aa: CASSQTRDSYEQYF

v_call: TRBV11-3
d_call: .
clone_size: .
j_call: TRBJ2-6
cdr3_nt: TGTGCCAGCAGCCGCCAGGGCTCTGGGGCCAACGTCCTGACTTTC
cdr3_aa: CASSRQGSGANVLTF

v_call: TRBV10-1
d_call: .
clone_size: once
j_call: TRBJ2-5
cdr3_nt: TGCGCCAGCAGTGACGAAGGGGGTCTAGAGACCCAGTACTTC
cdr3_aa: CASSDEGGLETQYF

v_call: TRBV5-1
d_call: TRBD2
clone_size: .
j_call: TRBJ2-7
cdr3_nt: TGCGCCAGCAGCAAATCTCCGGCTAGCGGGGCCTACGAGCAGTACTTC
cdr3_aa: CASSKSPASGAYEQYF

v_call: TRBV11-2
d_call: TRBD1
clone_size: .
j_call: TRBJ2-4
cdr3_nt: TGTGCCAGCAGTTTCGACAGGGGTAACGGAAACATTCAGTACTTC
cdr3_aa: CASSFDRGNGNIQYF

v_call: TRBV11-2
d_call: TRBD2
clone_size: few
j_call: TRBJ2-3
cdr3_nt: TGTGCCAGCAGCTTAGCTGCTAGCGGGAGGGGAGCAGATACGCAGTATTTT
cdr3_aa: CASSLAASGRGADTQYF

v_call: TRBV6-5
d_call: TRBD2
clone_size: .
j_call: TRBJ2-1
cdr3_nt: TGTGCCAGCATTAACGGGAGGGCCGGTGAGCAGTTCTTC
cdr3_aa: CASINGRAGEQFF

v_call: TRBV29-1
d_call: TRBD1
clone_size: few
j_call: TRBJ2-5
cdr3_nt: TGCAGCGTCGCAACCGGGACAGGGGCAGAGACCCAGTACTTC
cdr3_aa: CSVATGTGAETQYF

v_call: TRBV9
d_call: TRBD1
clone_size: .
j_call: TRBJ2-5
cdr3_nt: TGTGCCAGCAGCGTAGGGCGGACAGGATTACAAGAGACCCAGTACTTC
cdr3_aa: CASSVGRTGLQETQYF

v_call: TRBV6-4
d_call: .
clone_size: .
j_call: TRBJ1-1
cdr3_nt: TGTGCCAGCAGTGTCGAGGCAGAGGGTGAAGCTTTCTTT
cdr3_aa: CASSVEAEGEAFF

v_call: TRBV5-5
d_call: TRBD1
clone_size: few
j_call: TRBJ1-4
cdr3_nt: TGTGCCAGCAGCTTCTTCCCCTACAGGGGTGAAAAACTGTTTTTT
cdr3_aa: CASSFFPYRGEKLFF

v_call: TRBV7-9
d_call: .
clone_size: .
j_call: TRBJ1-2
cdr3_nt: TGTGCCAGCAGCTTAGGCCAGAACTATGGCTACACCTTC
cdr3_aa: CASSLGQNYGYTF

v_call: TRBV9
d_call: .
clone_size: .
j_call: TRBJ2-7
cdr3_nt: TGTGCCAGCAGCGCCTTGACGGGAGACTACGAGCAGTACTTC
cdr3_aa: CASSALTGDYEQYF

v_call: TRBV6-5
d_call: .
clone_size: once
j_call: TRBJ2-1
cdr3_nt: TGTGCCAGCAGTCTACTAGGAGTGGGCAATGAGCAGTTCTTC
cdr3_aa: CASSLLGVGNEQFF

v_call: TRBV20-1
d_call: .
clone_size: .
j_call: TRBJ1-1
cdr3_nt: TGCAGTGCTTGGGGGGGCACTGAAGCTTTCTTT
cdr3_aa: CSAWGGTEAFF

v_call: TRBV7-2
d_call: TRBD2
clone_size: .
j_call: TRBJ2-1
cdr3_nt: TGTGCCAGCAGCCCTGGACTAGCGTCGGGCAATGAGCAGTTCTTC
cdr3_aa: CASSPGLASGNEQFF

v_call: TRBV10-3
d_call: TRBD1
clone_size: .
j_call: TRBJ2-1
cdr3_nt: TGTGCCATCAGCGGGACAGGGGAGTACAATGAGCAGTTCTTC
cdr3_aa: CAISGTGEYNEQFF

v_call: TRBV11-2
d_call: .
clone_size: .
j_call: TRBJ2-7
cdr3_nt: TGTGCCAGCAGCTTAGACTCGGCGGCCTACGAGCAGTACTTC
cdr3_aa: CASSLDSAAYEQYF

v_call: TRBV6-5
d_call: .
clone_size: .
j_call: TRBJ1-1
cdr3_nt: TGTGCCAGCAGTTCCCGGAGCACTGAAGCTTTCTTT
cdr3_aa: CASSSRSTEAFF

v_call: TRBV7-8
d_call: .
clone_size: .
j_call: TRBJ1-4
cdr3_nt: TGTGCCAGCAGCTTAATCGAGGCAGCAACTAATGAAAAACTGTTTTTT
cdr3_aa: CASSLIEAATNEKLFF

v_call: TRBV11-2
d_call: .
clone_size: .
j_call: TRBJ2-7
cdr3_nt: TGTGCCAGCAGCTTACAGGCAGGGGTGAGCTCCTACGAGCAGTACTTC
cdr3_aa: CASSLQAGVSSYEQYF

v_call: TRBV7-7
d_call: TRBD1
clone_size: few
j_call: TRBJ2-1
cdr3_nt: TGTGCTAGCAGCAGGGACAGGGTTTCGAATGAGCAGTTCTTC
cdr3_aa: CASSRDRVSNEQFF

v_call: TRBV5-1
d_call: .
clone_size: .
j_call: TRBJ2-6
cdr3_nt: TGCGCCAGCAGCCAAACAGGGCCTGGGGCCAACGTCCTGACTTTC
cdr3_aa: CASSQTGPGANVLTF

v_call: TRBV15
d_call: .
clone_size: .
j_call: TRBJ2-3
cdr3_nt: TGTGCCACCAGCAGAGATCTAGGAGTAGGCACAGATACGCAGTATTTT
cdr3_aa: CATSRDLGVGTDTQYF

v_call: TRBV11-3
d_call: .
clone_size: .
j_call: TRBJ1-1
cdr3_nt: TGTGCCAGCAGCTTGGAAAGGGGCACTGAAGCTTTCTTT
cdr3_aa: CASSLERGTEAFF

v_call: TRBV2
d_call: TRBD2
clone_size: few
j_call: TRBJ2-3
cdr3_nt: TGTGCCAGCAGTGTGCGACTAGCGGGGGATACGCAGTATTTT
cdr3_aa: CASSVRLAGDTQYF

v_call: TRBV18
d_call: .
clone_size: .
j_call: TRBJ2-7
cdr3_nt: TGTGCCAGCTCACCCTCGGACAGTCGCGAGCAGTACTTC
cdr3_aa: CASSPSDSREQYF

v_call: TRBV2
d_call: .
clone_size: .
j_call: TRBJ1-5
cdr3_nt: TGTGCCAGCAGTGAGATCAGGGCGGATCAGCCCCAGCATTTT
cdr3_aa: CASSEIRADQPQHF

v_call: TRBV7-3
d_call: TRBD2
clone_size: .
j_call: TRBJ2-1
cdr3_nt: TGTGCCAGCAGCGTCACTAGCGGCCCCTACAATGAGCAGTTCTTC
cdr3_aa: CASSVTSGPYNEQFF